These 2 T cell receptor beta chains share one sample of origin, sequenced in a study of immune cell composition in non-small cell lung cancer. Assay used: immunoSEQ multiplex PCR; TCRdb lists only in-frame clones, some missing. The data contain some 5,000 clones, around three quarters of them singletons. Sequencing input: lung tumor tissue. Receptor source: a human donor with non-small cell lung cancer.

CDR3 sequence (DNA): TGTGCCAGCAGTTTGGTCGAGCGGGGCAGAAATGAGCAGTTCTTC. It is translated as CASSLVERGRNEQFF. The chain uses TRBV28 and TRBJ2-1, with TRBD2 matching 7 bases. CDR1 is MDHEN, CDR2 SYDVKM, per germline. J lost 7 bases, V lost 3 bases, and 9 bases had no gene match. The CDR3 is 15 residues long.

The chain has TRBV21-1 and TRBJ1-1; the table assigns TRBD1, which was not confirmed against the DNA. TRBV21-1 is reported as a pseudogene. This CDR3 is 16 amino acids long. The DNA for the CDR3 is TGTGCCAGCAGCAATCATGACTCAGGGGGAGGCACTGAAGCTTTCTTT. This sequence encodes CASSNHDSGGGTEAFF.